This T cell receptor (beta chain) was found in a study of beta chain features in type 1 diabetes. Study-wide results and limits: VDJ junctions from patients with type 1 diabetes contained fewer insertions and more deletions. Type 1 diabetes patients showed a moderate but significant shortening of TCRB CDR3s in all four CD4+ subsets.

Averaging roughly 0.12 L, one heparinised blood draw came from each individual donor. Researchers reported sorting CD4+ naive, central memory, regulatory and stem cell-like memory cells via CD45RO/CCR7/CD25/CD127/CD95/CD27. CDR1 is SGHRS and CDR2 is YFSETQ in the germline V gene. The V segment lost 4 bases and the J segment 2 bases; nucleotides outside the gene matches: 8. The CDR3 length is 15 residues. Expressed TCRB transcripts got sequenced, as all isolated RNA was reverse transcribed. Assay: immunoSEQ multiplex PCR; the TCRdb copy retains only in-frame clones and omits some. The table has around 500,000 clones, more than 9.5% seen once; the top ten hold 0.046%. This clone was seen only a few times. Its antigen is not known.

The source of this sequence is a woman between 18 and 30 years old in good health. This chain links TRBV5-1 with TRBJ1-2; TRBD1 matches at 7 bases. The sequenced sample was naive CD4+ T cells from blood. This CDR3 reads CASSAQPTGNYGYTF. CDR3 DNA: TGCGCCAGCAGCGCTCAACCGACAGGGAACTATGGCTACACCTTC.